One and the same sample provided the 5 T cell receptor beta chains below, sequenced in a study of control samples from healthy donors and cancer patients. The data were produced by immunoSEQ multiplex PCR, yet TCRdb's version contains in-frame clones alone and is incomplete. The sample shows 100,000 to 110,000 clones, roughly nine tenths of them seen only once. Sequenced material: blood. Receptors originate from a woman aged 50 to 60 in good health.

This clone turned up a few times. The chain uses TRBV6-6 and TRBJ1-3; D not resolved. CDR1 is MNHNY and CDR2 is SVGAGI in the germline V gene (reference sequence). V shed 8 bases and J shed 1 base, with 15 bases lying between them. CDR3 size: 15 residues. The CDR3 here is CASRAQRRSGNTIYF. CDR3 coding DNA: TGTGCCAGCCGGGCCCAAAGGAGGTCTGGAAACACCATATATTTT.

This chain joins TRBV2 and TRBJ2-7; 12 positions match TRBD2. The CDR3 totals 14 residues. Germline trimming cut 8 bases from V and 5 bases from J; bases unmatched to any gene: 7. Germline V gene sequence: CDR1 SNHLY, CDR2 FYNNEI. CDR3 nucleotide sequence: TGTGCCAGCGGCACTAGCGGGGGGATAAACGAGCAGTACTTC. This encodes CASGTSGGINEQYF.

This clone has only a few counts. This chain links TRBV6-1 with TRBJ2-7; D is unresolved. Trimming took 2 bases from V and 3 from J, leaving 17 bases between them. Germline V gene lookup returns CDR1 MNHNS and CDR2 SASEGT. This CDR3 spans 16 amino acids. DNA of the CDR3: TGTGCCAGCAGTGAATATGTTGGCCCTACCTACTACGAGCAGTACTTC. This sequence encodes CASSEYVGPTYYEQYF.

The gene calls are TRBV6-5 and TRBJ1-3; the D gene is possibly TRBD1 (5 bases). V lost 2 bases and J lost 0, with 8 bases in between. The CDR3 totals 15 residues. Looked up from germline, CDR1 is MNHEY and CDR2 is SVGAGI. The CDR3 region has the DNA TGTGCCAGCAGTTACGTCCAGGGCTCTGGAAACACCATATATTTT. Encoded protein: CASSYVQGSGNTIYF.

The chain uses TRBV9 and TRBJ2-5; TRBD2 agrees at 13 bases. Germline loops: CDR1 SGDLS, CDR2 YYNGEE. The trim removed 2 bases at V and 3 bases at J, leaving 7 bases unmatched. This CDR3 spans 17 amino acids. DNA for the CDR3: TGTGCCAGCAGCGTGGGGGGACTAGCGGGGCCGAAAGAGACCCAGTACTTC. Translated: CASSVGGLAGPKETQYF.